Each of the 27 T cell receptor beta chains below was sequenced from the same sample in a study of T cells in Graves' hyperthyroidism and ophthalmopathy. Amplification of TCR beta CDR3 regions used RNA as the template. HTBI primers were used for first-round RT-PCR of the TCR CDR3. TCRdb analysed the multiplex PCR reads with MiXCR anew, one entry per CDR3 protein. The repertoire has around 800,000 distinct CDR3 sequences, about two fifths of them found once; the top ten carry about 9%. The sequencing input was blood. Receptors were obtained from a man between 18 and 29 years old with Graves' hyperthyroidism.

Ten or more counts support this clonotype. The rearrangement links TRBV4-2 to TRBJ1-5; D ambiguous. The CDR3 extends over 16 amino acids. The V gene lost 1 base and the J gene lost 1 base, with 11 bases spanning the gap. Per germline, CDR1 LGHNA and CDR2 YNFKEQ. The CDR3 region has the DNA TGTGCCAGCAGCCAAGGAGGTGGACGGAGCAATCAGCCCCAGCATTTT. Translation gives CASSQGGGRSNQPQHF.

This clonotype has more than one count but fewer than ten. CDR3 bases: TGTGCCAGCAGCTTCAGGTCAGGGGGCGGAAACTATGGCTACACCTTC. It is translated as CASSFRSGGGNYGYTF. This chain links TRBV9 with TRBJ1-2; 8 bases are shared with TRBD1. The junction had 10 bases not matched to a gene; V was cut back by 4 bases and J by 2 bases. This CDR3 is built from 16 residues. Germline lookup yields CDR1 SGDLS and CDR2 YYNGEE.

This clonotype was observed a few times. The chain carries TRBV6-1 and TRBJ2-5; possibly TRBD1 for D (6 bases). The ends were cut back, 6 bases at V and 1 base at J, with 24 bases in the middle. Germline V lookup: CDR1 MNHNS, CDR2 SASEGT. The CDR3 is 18 amino acids. CDR3: CASSEPYPNDRIQETQYF. The CDR3 coding sequence is TGTGCCAGCAGCGAACCATACCCCAACGACAGGATCCAAGAGACCCAGTACTTC.

The rearrangement uses TRBV2 and TRBJ2-2; no firm D call. Germline-derived CDR1 and CDR2 are SNHLY and FYNNEI. The CDR3 is 16 residues long. Trimming shortened V by 5 bases and J by 1 base, and 14 bases separated the two germline ends. CDR3 protein: CASSYSTAGNTGELFF. DNA for the CDR3: TGTGCCAGCAGTTACTCGACGGCAGGGAACACCGGGGAGCTGTTTTTT.

This clonotype was detected a few times. The V gene is TRBV14, the J gene TRBJ2-5, with TRBD2 identical over 8 bases. The CDR3 spans 14 residues. Per the germline V gene, CDR1 is SGHDN and CDR2 is FVKESK. V was clipped by 6 bases and J by 3 bases; unmatched bases: 6. The DNA for the CDR3 is TGTGCCAGCAGGCCGACTAGCGCTAAAGAGACCCAGTACTTC. Translated, it gives CASRPTSAKETQYF.

Only a few counts were recorded for this clonotype. The rearrangement uses TRBV20-1 and TRBJ2-7, with 7 bases lining up with TRBD1. This CDR3 region has 14 residues. The germline V gene encodes CDR1 DFQATT and CDR2 SNEGSKA (reference sequence). Unmatched junction bases numbered 11, after V lost 5 bases and J lost 4 bases. CDR3 amino acids: CSASSRDSVYEQYF. The CDR3 coding sequence is TGCAGTGCTTCTTCCCGGGACAGTGTGTACGAGCAGTACTTC.

The chain recombines TRBV10-2 with TRBJ2-5, with D possibly called TRBD1 or TRBD2 (5 bases each). CDR1 is WSHSY and CDR2 is SAAADI in the germline V gene. This CDR3 contains 15 residues. V was shortened by 11 bases and J by 4 bases, with 23 bases between the two germline ends. CDR3 sequence reads: CASEGWETGLETQYF. The CDR3 bases are TGCGCCTCCGAAGGTTGGGAGACGGGGCTAGAGACCCAGTACTTC.

Comments on this clonotype: One base away lies a much larger clone, so this may be a sequencing read error. The CDR3, as DNA: TGTGCCAGCAAACGGGGGGTTAGCAATCAGCCCCAGCATTTT. Translated, it gives CASKRGVSNQPQHF. The J gene is TRBJ1-5, the V gene TRBV2, with a possible D match to TRBD1 (5 bases). Trimming took 7 bases from V and 0 from J, leaving 10 bases between them. The CDR3 extends over 14 amino acids. The germline gives CDR1 SNHLY, CDR2 FYNNEI. Looking up the rest from reference TRBV2 and TRBJ1-5 gives the full variable domain: EPEVTQTPSHQVTQMGQEVILRCVPISNHLYFYWYRQILGQKVEFLVSFYNNEISEKSEIFDDQFSVERPDGSNFTLKIRSTKLEDSAMYFCASKRGVSNQPQHFGDGTRLSIL.

J is TRBJ1-5 and V is TRBV12-3 or TRBV12-4; TRBD1 is a possible D gene (5 bases). The CDR3 runs 13 residues. Trimming took off 2 bases at V and 7 bases at J, with 9 bases between the two ends. The CDR3: CASSLLGEQPQHF. For the CDR3, the DNA is TGTGCCAGCAGTTTATTAGGGGAACAGCCCCAGCATTTT.

J is TRBJ1-1 and V is TRBV4-1; D unresolved. The length of the CDR3 is 17 residues. In germline, CDR1 is MGHRA, CDR2 YSYEKL. The ends were cut back, 0 bases at V and 11 bases at J, with 25 bases in the middle. The CDR3 DNA reads as TGCGCCAGCAGCCAAGAGGCACCCGAGCTGGGGAGCCAGAGGGCTTTCTTT. Protein product: CASSQEAPELGSQRAFF.

This clonotype showed up many times. The chain employs TRBV29-1 and TRBJ2-7; 11 nucleotides line up with TRBD1. V lost 6 bases and J lost 7; bases outside the gene matches: 8. This CDR3 has 13 amino acids. Germline V gene sequence: CDR1 SQVTM, CDR2 ANQGSEA. The CDR3 protein is CSVGTGGAYEQYF. In DNA form, the CDR3 reads TGCAGCGTGGGGACAGGGGGGGCTTATGAGCAGTACTTC.

The chain carries TRBV7-2 and TRBJ1-3, with D perhaps matching TRBD1 (5 bases). Germline assignment: CDR1 SGHTA and CDR2 FQGNSA. Trimming took off 5 bases at V and 0 bases at J, with 17 bases between the two ends. The CDR3 totals 17 residues. The CDR3 nucleotides are TGTGCCAGCAGCCACCCCGGGGCGGCCCGCTCTGGAAACACCATATATTTT. This gives the protein CASSHPGAARSGNTIYF.

The table lists this clonotype with a few counts. This chain uses TRBV20-1 with TRBJ2-7; 8 bases are shared with TRBD1. The CDR3 has 13 amino acids. Trimming cost V 6 bases and J 3 bases; bases outside gene matches: 7. Looked up from germline, CDR1 is DFQATT and CDR2 is SNEGSKA (reference sequence). The chain's CDR3 is CSAGQGTSYEQYF. The CDR3 DNA sequence: TGCAGTGCAGGACAGGGAACCAGCTACGAGCAGTACTTC.

The chain couples TRBV4-1 to TRBJ1-2, with D hard to call. Trimming cost V 2 bases and J 2 bases, with 15 bases left between them. CDR1 and CDR2 from the germline V gene are MGHRA and YSYEKL. CDR3 length equals 16 residues. The CDR3 nucleotides read TGCGCCAGCAGCCAACCCGCCCCACAGTCGAACTATGGCTACACCTTC. Its protein product is CASSQPAPQSNYGYTF.

The rearrangement uses TRBV2 and TRBJ2-2; D remains unclear. This CDR3 spans 18 amino acids. The germline CDR1 and CDR2 sequences are SNHLY and FYNNEI. Trimming took off 6 bases at V and 8 bases at J, with 28 bases between the two ends. CDR3 protein: CASSGPRKRAVVVGELFF. CDR3 DNA sequence: TGTGCCAGCAGCGGTCCCCGAAAAAGGGCGGTGGTCGTAGGGGAGCTGTTTTTT.

This clonotype was detected many times. The chain carries TRBV29-1 and TRBJ1-1; D gene unclear. The length of the CDR3 is 12 residues. Trimming removed 7 bases from V and 0 bases from J, with 9 bases in between. Germline lookup yields CDR1 SQVTM and CDR2 ANQGSEA. CDR3 loop: CSAHPMNTEAFF. Written as DNA, the CDR3 is TGCAGCGCCCACCCTATGAACACTGAAGCTTTCTTT. The variable domain in full, with the rest retrieved from reference TRBV29-1 and TRBJ1-1, is SAVISQKPSRDICQRGTSLTIQCQVDSQVTMMFWYRQQPGQSLTLIATANQGSEATYESGFVIDKFPISRPNLTFSTLTVSNMSPEDSSIYLCSAHPMNTEAFFGQGTRLTVV.

Regarding this clonotype: A junction end diverges from the germline sequence, so it may reflect a read error. The chain carries TRBV9 and TRBJ2-5; unclear D gene. CDR1 SGDLS and CDR2 YYNGEE come from the germline V gene. CDR3 length equals 13 residues. This CDR3 reads CASSLTPQETRYF. CDR3 nucleotides: TGTGCCAGCAGCCTTACACCACAAGAGACCCGGTACTTC.

This sequence joins TRBV20-1 and TRBJ2-2, with D possibly matching TRBD2 (5 bases). V gave up 3 bases and J gave up 7 bases, with 9 bases separating them. Germline V gene lookup returns CDR1 DFQATT and CDR2 SNEGSKA (reference sequence). The length of the CDR3 is 12 residues. The CDR3 nucleotides read TGCAGTGCTAGTAAGGAGGTCGGGGAGCTGTTTTTT. Protein: CSASKEVGELFF.

There are a few counts of this clonotype. The rearrangement joins TRBV12-3 or TRBV12-4 to TRBJ1-5, with a tentative D call TRBD1 (6 bases). V was cut by 3 bases and J by 4 bases, with 13 bases left in between. The CDR3 runs to 15 residues. The CDR3, as DNA: TGTGCCAGCAGTTTCTCAGGGGTCGGTAATCAGCCCCAGCATTTT. Translation: CASSFSGVGNQPQHF.

This clonotype showed up many times. The chain employs TRBV2 and TRBJ2-7; D uncertain. The CDR3 is made up of 13 amino acids. V was shortened by 1 base and J by 3 bases, with 7 bases between the two germline ends. The germline CDR1 and CDR2 sequences are SNHLY and FYNNEI. The CDR3 loop is CASSEGQIYEQYF. CDR3 in DNA: TGTGCCAGCAGTGAAGGGCAAATCTACGAGCAGTACTTC.

This chain uses TRBV4-1 with TRBJ2-5; 8 bases match TRBD1. The germline V gene encodes CDR1 MGHRA and CDR2 YSYEKL. The CDR3 sequence is 16 residues long. Unmatched junction bases numbered 9, after V lost 1 base and J lost 5 bases. The CDR3 bases are TGCGCCAGCAGCCAAGGTCCTACGGACAGGGAGGAGACCCAGTACTTC. Amino acid sequence: CASSQGPTDREETQYF.

In its sample, this clonotype was seen a few times. The chain carries TRBV25-1 and TRBJ1-6, with D possibly being TRBD1 (5 bases). The ends were cut back, 5 bases at V and 8 bases at J, with 10 bases in the middle. The CDR3 loop spans 13 amino acids. Germline lookup yields CDR1 MGHDK and CDR2 SYGVNS. The CDR3 DNA follows: TGTGCCAGCAGTTTTGGGACGGATTCACCCCTCCACTTT. It codes for CASSFGTDSPLHF.

Comment on this clonotype: This may be a read error: a much more frequent sequence differs by one nucleotide. The chain combines TRBV5-1 with TRBJ1-2; D not resolved. Germline V gives CDR1 SGHRS, CDR2 YFSETQ. Trimming removed 4 bases at V and 8 bases at J, with 15 bases between. The CDR3 length is 13 residues. The CDR3 DNA sequence: TGCGCCAGCAGCGTGGCCTTGGTTGACGGCTACACCTTC. Protein: CASSVALVDGYTF. Variable domain in full (rest from reference TRBV5-1 and TRBJ1-2): KAGVTQTPRYLIKTRGQQVTLSCSPISGHRSVSWYQQTPGQGLQFLFEYFSETQRNKGNFPGRFSGRQFSNSRSEMNVSTLELGDSALYLCASSVALVDGYTFGSGTRLTVV.

As to this clonotype: The junction does not match germline at one end; this may be a read error. This chain connects TRBV7-2 to TRBJ2-5; 12 bases line up with TRBD1. The CDR3 length is 17 residues. Germline CDR1 and CDR2: SGHTA and FQGNSA. CDR3 DNA: TGCGCCAGCAGCTCCCCCGGGACAGGGGGCTATCGGGAGACCCAGTACTTC. Translation gives CASSSPGTGGYRETQYF.

The rearrangement uses TRBV4-1 and TRBJ2-2; TRBD2 aligns across 10 bases. The CDR3 runs 16 residues. After removal of 1 base from V and 5 bases from J, the junction contained 4 bases not matched to a gene. Looked up from germline, CDR1 is MGHRA and CDR2 is YSYEKL. For the CDR3, the DNA is TGCGCCAGCAGCCAAGGTAGCGGGGGGCTAACCGGGGAGCTGTTTTTT. This translates into CASSQGSGGLTGELFF.

This clonotype was recorded many times. The chain has TRBV2 and TRBJ1-1; D remains unclear. The V end lost 4 bases, the J end lost 3 bases, and 12 bases lay between the germline ends. Germline V lookup: CDR1 SNHLY, CDR2 FYNNEI. This CDR3 has 14 residues. CDR3 sequence reads: CASSVGGPHTEAFF. The DNA for the CDR3 is TGTGCCAGCAGTGTGGGAGGGCCTCACACTGAAGCTTTCTTT.

This clonotype appeared a few times. This chain links TRBV9 with TRBJ1-1, with 8 bases that match TRBD1. Germline lookup yields CDR1 SGDLS and CDR2 YYNGEE. V shed 4 bases, J shed 1 base, and the junction held 6 bases outside the gene matches. The CDR3 contains 15 residues. This CDR3 reads CASSLDRGSNTEAFF. CDR3 sequence (DNA): TGTGCCAGCAGCCTTGACAGGGGCTCGAACACTGAAGCTTTCTTT.